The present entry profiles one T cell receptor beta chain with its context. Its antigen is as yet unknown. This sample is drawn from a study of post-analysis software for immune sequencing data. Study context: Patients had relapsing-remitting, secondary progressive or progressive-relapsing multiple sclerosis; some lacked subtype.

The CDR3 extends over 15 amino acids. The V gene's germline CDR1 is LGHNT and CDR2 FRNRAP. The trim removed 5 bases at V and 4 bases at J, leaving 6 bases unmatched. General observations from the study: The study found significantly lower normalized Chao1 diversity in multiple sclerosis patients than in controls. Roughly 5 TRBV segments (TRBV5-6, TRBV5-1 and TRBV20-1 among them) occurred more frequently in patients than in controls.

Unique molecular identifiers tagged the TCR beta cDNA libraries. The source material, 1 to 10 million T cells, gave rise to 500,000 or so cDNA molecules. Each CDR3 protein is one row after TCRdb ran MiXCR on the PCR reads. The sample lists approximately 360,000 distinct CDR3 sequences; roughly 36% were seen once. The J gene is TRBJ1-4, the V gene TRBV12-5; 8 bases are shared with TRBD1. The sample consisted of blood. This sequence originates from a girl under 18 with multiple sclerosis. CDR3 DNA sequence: TGTGCTAGTGGTCATCCAGGGGGCGGTAATGAAAAACTGTTTTTT. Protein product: CASGHPGGGNEKLFF.